These T cell receptor beta chains were read from a single sample in a study of T cell responses to AZD1222 COVID-19 vaccine. Assay used: immunoSEQ multiplex PCR; TCRdb lists only in-frame clones, some missing. The sample includes 90,000 to 120,000 clones, about 90% of them seen just once. The material sequenced was peripheral blood, taken 28 days after the second AZD1222 dose. The receptors come from an adult who received the AZD1222 COVID-19 vaccine. The CDR3 runs from the conserved cysteine through the conserved F or W. A D gene is named only where the DNA matches it firmly. Only part of the rows carry a size: once, few, many, or a class if the clone is expanded.

clone_size	j_call	d_call	v_call	cdr3_aa	cdr3_nt
once	TRBJ1-6	.	TRBV2	CANSGRSSPLHF	TGTGCCAACAGCGGAAGGAGTTCACCCCTCCACTTT
.	TRBJ2-2	.	TRBV4-1	CASSQAGNTGELFF	TGCGCCAGCAGCCAAGCGGGGAACACCGGGGAGCTGTTTTTT
.	TRBJ2-7	TRBD1	TRBV19	CASSPRDRGNPYEQYF	TGTGCCAGTAGTCCTAGGGACAGGGGGAACCCCTACGAGCAGTACTTC
.	TRBJ1-4	.	TRBV27	CASSPGHPRSEKLFF	TGTGCCAGCAGCCCGGGACACCCTAGAAGCGAAAAACTGTTTTTT
.	TRBJ1-3	.	TRBV29-1	CSVGSSGNTIYF	TGCAGCGTTGGAAGCTCTGGAAACACCATATATTTT
.	TRBJ2-7	.	TRBV7-2	CASSLAGSSYEQYF	TGTGCCAGCAGCTTAGCGGGTAGCTCCTACGAGCAGTACTTC
.	TRBJ1-1	.	TRBV27	CASSPEGVTEAFF	TGTGCCAGCAGTCCCGAGGGGGTGACTGAAGCTTTCTTT
.	TRBJ2-2	TRBD1	TRBV29-1	CSGLGTATTGELFF	TGCAGCGGGCTTGGGACAGCAACCACCGGGGAGCTGTTTTTT
once	TRBJ2-1	.	TRBV12-5	CASGLRASDNEQFF	TGTGCTAGTGGTTTGAGGGCTAGCGACAATGAGCAGTTCTTC
.	TRBJ1-5	TRBD1	TRBV5-5	CASSPGTGGNQPQHF	TGTGCCAGCAGTCCCGGGACAGGGGGCAATCAGCCCCAGCATTTT
.	TRBJ2-5	TRBD2	TRBV19	CASSIVAGGLETQYF	TGTGCCAGTAGTATAGTAGCGGGGGGCTTAGAGACCCAGTACTTC
.	TRBJ2-1	TRBD2	TRBV11-3	CASSPGGLAGVGEQFF	TGTGCCAGCAGCCCCGGAGGGCTAGCGGGAGTGGGTGAGCAGTTCTTC
once	TRBJ1-1	.	TRBV11-2	CASSPHTAGGNTEAFF	TGTGCCAGCAGCCCTCACACGGCCGGGGGAAACACTGAAGCTTTCTTT
.	TRBJ1-2	.	TRBV28	CASRYPGRDGYTF	TGTGCCAGCAGGTATCCGGGCCGCGACGGCTACACCTTC
.	TRBJ1-1	.	TRBV15	CATSRDDAEAFF	TGTGCCACCAGCAGAGATGATGCTGAAGCTTTCTTT
.	TRBJ2-1	.	TRBV3-1/TRBV3-2	CASSQVGTWSSPGNEQFF	TGTGCCAGCAGCCAAGTTGGGACATGGTCCAGCCCCGGTAATGAGCAGTTCTTC
.	TRBJ1-5	.	TRBV30	CAWSVTSGQPQHF	TGTGCCTGGAGTGTAACGTCGGGACAGCCCCAGCATTTT
.	TRBJ1-1	TRBD1	TRBV5-6	CASSLVLTGTENTEAFF	TGTGCCAGCAGCTTGGTCTTGACCGGGACAGAGAACACTGAAGCTTTCTTT